This record looks at one T cell receptor (beta chain) sequence and its context. Its antigen is not known. This entry belongs to a study of T cell responses to AZD1222 COVID-19 vaccine. Regarding the study as a whole: Receipt of two AZD1222 doses was followed by a rise in Spike-specific TCR breadth and depth.

Looked up from germline, CDR1 is SNHLY and CDR2 is FYNNEI. Trimming removed 8 bases at V and 10 bases at J, with 9 bases between. The CDR3 extends over 10 amino acids. The table came from immunoSEQ multiplex PCR; TCRdb's copy has only in-frame clones and leaves some out. The sample gives about 92,000 clones, approximately 90% of which show up once; about 7.5% is in the top ten. This clonotype was sampled from an adult in good health. The chain uses TRBV2 and TRBJ2-1; TRBD2 might be the D (6 bases). Material: peripheral blood, obtained on day 0 of AZD1222 vaccination. The CDR3 DNA sequence: TGTGCCAGCGGGGCGGGGGAGCAGTTCTTC. Translation gives CASGAGEQFF.